This TCR beta chain emerged from a study of cytomegalovirus exposure and HLA in healthy donors. Study overall: An early data release held tens of millions of unique TCRs from HLA-typed donors. Overall study results and limits: In a later analysis, several top co-occurrence clusters appeared linked to parvovirus B19, influenza, CMV and Epstein-Barr virus. HLA alleles were associated with 18,000 or so TCR beta sequences in a later analysis at 0.05 false discovery rate. Several V segments, TRBV6-2 and TRBV6-3 among them, could not be told apart and were dropped.

Turning to this clone: Its cognate antigen is unknown.

With 60 Vbeta and 13 Jbeta primers, the PCR was carried out. The repertoire was sequenced with immunoSEQ multiplex PCR; TCRdb's copy has only in-frame clones and lacks some. The table shows about 180,000 clones, with about 80% occurring only once. The CDR3 is 15 amino acids. Unmatched junction bases numbered 9, after V lost 6 bases and J lost 2 bases. Germline CDR1 is SGHDT and CDR2 is YYEEEE. The TCR comes from a man aged 35-49 years in good health and CMV-seropositive. Material: PBMCs. The chain recombines TRBV5-6 with TRBJ2-5; 8 bases line up with TRBD1. The CDR3 loop reads CASTLGTGHQETQYF. The CDR3, as DNA: TGTGCCAGCACTCTCGGGACAGGCCATCAAGAGACCCAGTACTTC.